Presented here are 9 T cell receptor beta chains from one specimen sequenced in a study of long-term antiretroviral therapy in people with HIV. Run at survey level, the immunoSEQ assay was version v3.0. Profiling relied on immunoSEQ multiplex PCR, and the TCRdb table lists in-frame clones only, not all of them. The sample has 15,000 to 20,000 clones, about 80% seen once. Specimen: unsorted PBMCs, collected just before starting antiretroviral therapy. These receptors were obtained from a man aged 35-49 years with HIV.

The gene calls are TRBV6-1 and TRBJ1-5; 12 bases are shared with TRBD1. From germline, CDR1 is MNHNS and CDR2 SASEGT. J gave up 7 bases and V 3 bases, and 10 bases lay outside the gene matches. The CDR3 is 17 amino acids. CDR3 nucleotide sequence: TGTGCCAGCAGTGAGACCGGGACAGGGGGCGGAAGGCAGCCCCAGCATTTT. Translation: CASSETGTGGGRQPQHF.

The chain combines TRBV7-9 with TRBJ2-7; TRBD1 agrees at 8 bases. With V trimmed by 5 bases and J by 7 bases, 4 bases remained unmatched. CDR3 length equals 12 residues. Germline values: CDR1 SEHNR, CDR2 FQNEAQ (reference sequence). The CDR3 loop is CASSQDRVEQYF. CDR3 in DNA: TGTGCCAGCAGCCAGGACAGGGTGGAGCAGTACTTC.

This rearrangement joins TRBV4-2 to TRBJ1-3, with D hard to call. Germline V lookup: CDR1 LGHNA, CDR2 YNFKEQ. The V end lost 4 bases, the J end lost 0 bases, and 13 bases lay between the germline ends. The CDR3 is 16 amino acids. The CDR3 DNA reads TGTGCCAGCAGCCCCCGGGGTGGGAGCTCTGGAAACACCATATATTTT. It translates to CASSPRGGSSGNTIYF.

This rearrangement joins TRBV11-3 to TRBJ1-1; D not resolved. This CDR3 contains 14 residues. Germline CDR1 SGHNT, CDR2 YENEEA. Trimming left V 3 bases short and J 6 bases short, with 14 bases between. The CDR3 loop reads CASSFDPGRAEAFF. The DNA for the CDR3 is TGTGCCAGCAGCTTTGACCCGGGCCGGGCTGAAGCTTTCTTT.

The genes are TRBV5-1 and TRBJ1-5; D is uncertain. The CDR3 covers 15 residues. Trimming took 1 base from V and 5 from J, leaving 13 bases between them. Germline V gene lookup returns CDR1 SGHRS and CDR2 YFSETQ. CDR3 sequence (DNA): TGCGCCAGCAGCTTGTCTGGGAACTCCGATCAGCCCCAGCATTTT. Amino acid sequence: CASSLSGNSDQPQHF.

The rearrangement links TRBV6-5 to TRBJ1-3; D gene uncertain. V gave up 2 bases and J gave up 4 bases, with 12 bases separating them. Germline V lookup: CDR1 MNHEY, CDR2 SVGAGI. The CDR3 contains 15 residues. CDR3 amino acids: CASSYGSEPGNTIYF. As DNA, the CDR3 is TGTGCCAGCAGTTACGGTAGCGAGCCCGGAAACACCATATATTTT.

The gene calls are TRBV9 and TRBJ2-3; possibly TRBD2 for D (5 bases). Germline V CDR1 and CDR2: SGDLS, YYNGEE. The CDR3 sequence is 15 residues long. Trimming shortened V by 6 bases and J by 0 bases, and 14 bases separated the two germline ends. The CDR3 here is CASNPAGLSTDTQYF. In DNA, the CDR3 is TGTGCCAGCAATCCGGCGGGCCTTAGCACAGATACGCAGTATTTT.

This clone was detected a few times. The sample contains more than one DNA sequence encoding this CDR3. The rearrangement joins TRBV9 to TRBJ2-2; D might be TRBD2 (6 bases). Germline V lookup: CDR1 SGDLS, CDR2 YYNGEE. Trimming left V 3 bases short and J 4 bases short, with 13 bases between. The CDR3 contains 15 residues. DNA for the CDR3: TGTGCCAGCAGCGCCGGGACTTCGGGCACCGGGGAGCTGTTTTTT. Translation gives CASSAGTSGTGELFF.

The chain uses TRBV7-6 and TRBJ2-3; unclear D gene. Between the trimmed V and J ends, which lost 0 bases and 6 bases, there was a span of 13 bases. The CDR3 is made up of 15 amino acids. Germline lookup yields CDR1 SGHVS and CDR2 FNYEAQ. CDR3 protein: CASSLAGSQGDTQYF. The DNA for the CDR3 is TGTGCCAGCAGCTTAGCGGGCAGCCAAGGGGATACGCAGTATTTT.